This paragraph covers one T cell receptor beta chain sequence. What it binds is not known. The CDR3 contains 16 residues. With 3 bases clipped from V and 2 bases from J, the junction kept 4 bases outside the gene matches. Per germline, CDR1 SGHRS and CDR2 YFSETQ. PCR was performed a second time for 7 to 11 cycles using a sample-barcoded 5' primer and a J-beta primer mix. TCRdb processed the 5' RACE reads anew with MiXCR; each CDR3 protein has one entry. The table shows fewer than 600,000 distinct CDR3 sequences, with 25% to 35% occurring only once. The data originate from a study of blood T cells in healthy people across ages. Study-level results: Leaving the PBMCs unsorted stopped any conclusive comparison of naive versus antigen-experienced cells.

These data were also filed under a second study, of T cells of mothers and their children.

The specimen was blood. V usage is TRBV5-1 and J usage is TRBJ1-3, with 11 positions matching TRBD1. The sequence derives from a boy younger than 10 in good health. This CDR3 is CASSWDRGKTGNTIYF. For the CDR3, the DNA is TGCGCCAGCAGCTGGGACAGGGGGAAAACTGGAAACACCATATATTTT.